The sequence of this T cell receptor (beta chain) was determined in a study of beta chain features in type 1 diabetes. The isolated RNA, all of it, was reverse transcribed, so expressed TCRB transcripts were what got sequenced. Produced via immunoSEQ multiplex PCR; TCRdb's table is partial and in-frame only. This table holds 70,000 to 95,000 clones, under 35% found once. It was via CD45RO/CCR7/CD25/CD127/CD95/CD27 that CD4+ naive, central memory, regulatory and stem cell-like memory cells were sorted. Germline assignment: CDR1 SGHNT and CDR2 YYREEE (reference sequence). This CDR3 is 14 amino acids long. Study findings and constraints: A possible short-template PCR bias applies equally to patients and controls. TCRB CDR3 length was moderately but significantly reduced in all four CD4+ subsets of Type 1 diabetes patients.

Worth noting for this clone: What it recognizes is unknown.

This receptor was obtained from a woman between 18 and 29 years old in good health. Sequenced: stem cell memory CD4+ T cells from blood. The V gene is TRBV5-4, the J gene TRBJ2-5; tentatively, D is TRBD1 (6 bases). TRBJ2-7 matches the DNA end more closely, so the J call is doubtful. The CDR3 loop reads CASSLPGAGDEQYF. CDR3 nucleotide sequence: TGTGCCAGCAGCTTGCCGGGCGCAGGGGACGAGCAGTACTTC.